These 22 T cell receptor beta chains were all obtained from the same sample, sequenced in a study of blood T cells in healthy people across ages. Then a second PCR, running about 7 to 11 cycles, was carried out with a sample-barcoded 5' primer and a J-beta primer mix. TCRdb processed the 5' RACE reads anew with MiXCR; each CDR3 protein has one entry. The sample lists some 1.5 million distinct CDR3 sequences, under 55% occurring once. The sample taken for sequencing was blood. The source of these receptors is a woman in her late teens or twenties in good health.

V gene TRBV20-1 combines with J gene TRBJ2-1, with a weak D call TRBD1 (5 bases). The J call is doubtful: the DNA matches TRBJ2-7 better. CDR1 is DFQATT, CDR2 SNEGSKA, per germline (reference sequence). There are 10 residues in the CDR3. CDR3 in amino acids: CSASKGEQYF. CDR3 nucleotide sequence: TGCAGTGCTAGTAAGGGGGAGCAGTACTTC.

Concerning this clonotype itself: A much larger clone lies one base from this, so it may be a read error. CDR3 sequence reads: CASSSGLRADTQYF. The CDR3 coding sequence is TGTGCCAGCAGTTCGGGACTAAGAGCAGATACGCAGTATTTT. V is TRBV12-3 or TRBV12-4 and J is TRBJ2-3; TRBD2 matches 7 bases. V lost 4 bases, J lost 4 bases, and 5 bases stayed unmatched. This CDR3 is 14 amino acids long.

In this sample, this clonotype turned up a few times. The chain links TRBV28 to TRBJ2-5, with 10 bases that match TRBD2. The J call may not be correct, given that the DNA end is closer to TRBJ2-7. Germline CDR1 is MDHEN and CDR2 is SYDVKM. This CDR3 is built from 14 residues. CDR3 nucleotide sequence: TGTGCCAGCGGTGTGGGGACTAGCGTTTACGAGCAGTACTTC. Amino acids: CASGVGTSVYEQYF.

The chain carries TRBV19 and TRBJ1-1; unclear D gene. This CDR3 has 15 residues. Per the germline V gene, CDR1 is LNHDA and CDR2 is SQIVND (reference sequence). V dropped 3 bases and J dropped 1 base, with 12 bases sitting between them. In DNA, the CDR3 is TGTGCCAGTAGTATTTGGGTACTGGAGAACACTGAAGCTTTCTTT. It is translated as CASSIWVLENTEAFF. The full variable domain, in which reference TRBV19 and TRBJ1-1 provide the parts outside the CDR3, is DGGITQSPKYLFRKEGQNVTLSCEQNLNHDAMYWYRQDPGQGLRLIYYSQIVNDFQKGDIAEGYSVSREKKESFPLTVTSAQKNPTAFYLCASSIWVLENTEAFFGQGTRLTVV.

This clonotype was seen only once. The chain links TRBV12-3 or TRBV12-4 to TRBJ2-7; TRBD2 agrees at 12 bases. Judging by the DNA end, TRBJ2-1 fits better; the J call may be wrong. CDR3 length equals 18 residues. In DNA form, the CDR3 reads TGTGCCAGCTCCAACGGAGGACTAGCGGGAACTACGGTCTACGAGCAGTTCTTC. Amino acid sequence: CASSNGGLAGTTVYEQFF.

The gene calls are TRBV7-8 and TRBJ2-1, with 7 bases identical to TRBD1. There are 15 residues in the CDR3. V was clipped by 5 bases and J by 0 bases; unmatched bases: 4. The V gene's germline CDR1 is SGHVS and CDR2 FQNEAQ. The CDR3 loop is CASSHRGRSYNEQFF. The CDR3 DNA reads as TGTGCCAGCAGCCACAGGGGACGCTCCTACAATGAGCAGTTCTTC.

The chain recombines TRBV12-3 or TRBV12-4 with TRBJ2-2, with 13 bases lining up with TRBD2. The CDR3 covers 16 residues. After removal of 6 bases from V and 4 bases from J, the junction contained 5 bases not matched to a gene. The CDR3 nucleotides read TGTGCCAGCAGAGCTAGACTAGCGGGAGGCACCGGGGAGCTGTTTTTT. Amino acid sequence: CASRARLAGGTGELFF.

This clonotype was counted many times. J is TRBJ1-1 and V is TRBV10-3; no reliable D call. The germline V and J ends were trimmed by 3 bases and 4 bases, with 12 bases remaining between them. The CDR3 length is 14 residues. Germline V gene sequence: CDR1 ENHRY, CDR2 SYGVKD. CDR3 protein: CAISDSGSRTEAFF. The CDR3 nucleotides read TGTGCCATCAGTGATTCTGGGTCGCGCACTGAAGCTTTCTTT.

This clonotype was seen once. This chain links TRBV11-2 with TRBJ2-1; D unclear. The germline V gene has CDR1 SGHAT and CDR2 FQNNGV. This CDR3 contains 14 residues. Trimming left V 1 base short and J 8 bases short, with 12 bases between. CDR3 amino acids: CASSLAVIAYEQFF. CDR3 nucleotides: TGTGCCAGCAGCTTAGCGGTCATAGCATATGAGCAGTTCTTC.

The gene calls are TRBV28 and TRBJ2-7; D uncertain. CDR3 length: 14 amino acids. Germline CDR1 is MDHEN and CDR2 is SYDVKM. V was clipped by 5 bases and J by 4 bases, with 15 bases between them. The CDR3 nucleotides are TGTGCCAGCAGTCCTCCGTGGCGCAGGTACGAGCAGTACTTC. It is translated as CASSPPWRRYEQYF.

This chain joins TRBV29-1 and TRBJ2-3, with D perhaps matching TRBD1 (6 bases). Germline CDR1 reads SQVTM; CDR2 reads ANQGSEA. CDR3 length equals 12 residues. V was shortened by 7 bases and J by 1 base, with 9 bases between the two germline ends. The CDR3 is CSAGDGTDTQYF. CDR3 DNA sequence: TGCAGCGCAGGGGACGGCACAGATACGCAGTATTTT.

The chain links TRBV11-2 to TRBJ2-3, with D perhaps TRBD2 (5 bases). The CDR3 spans 15 residues. Between the trimmed V and J ends, which lost 5 bases and 2 bases, there was a span of 14 bases. Germline values: CDR1 SGHAT, CDR2 FQNNGV. CDR3 nucleotides: TGTGCCAGCAGCCCAACGGGGTTGGACACAGATACGCAGTATTTT. This gives the protein CASSPTGLDTDTQYF.

This clonotype came up a few times. This rearrangement joins TRBV6-5 to TRBJ1-2; 10 nucleotides align to TRBD1. CDR1 and CDR2 (germline): MNHEY, SVGAGI. The CDR3 loop spans 13 amino acids. Trimming took 7 bases from V and 4 from J; bases not matched to a gene: 3. The DNA of the CDR3 is TGTGCCAGCACTGGACAGGGGGTCTATGGCTACACCTTC. Its protein is CASTGQGVYGYTF.

The chain has TRBV4-3 and TRBJ2-3, with 11 positions matching TRBD2. Germline trimming cut 4 bases from V and 2 bases from J; bases unmatched to any gene: 8. The CDR3 covers 17 residues. Germline lookup yields CDR1 LGHNA and CDR2 YSLEER. CDR3 DNA sequence: TGCGCCAGCAGCCCACAAAATAGCGGGGGGGCCACAGATACGCAGTATTTT. Translated: CASSPQNSGGATDTQYF.

The genes are TRBV7-2 and TRBJ2-7; the match to TRBD2 covers 8 bases. The CDR3 runs to 13 residues. V shed 11 bases, J shed 7 bases, and the junction held 13 bases outside the gene matches. Germline-derived CDR1 and CDR2 are SGHTA and FQGNSA. CDR3 protein: CALRSGGPIEQYF. CDR3 DNA sequence: TGTGCCCTCAGAAGCGGGGGCCCGATTGAGCAGTACTTC.

This clonotype was found a few times. This rearrangement joins TRBV4-1 to TRBJ2-7; tentative D call: TRBD1 (5 bases). This CDR3 has 14 residues. The V gene's germline CDR1 is MGHRA and CDR2 YSYEKL. V was cut by 5 bases and J by 2 bases, with 13 bases left in between. The CDR3 bases are TGCGCCAGCAGCAAACCGACAGCAGCCTACGAGCAGTACTTC. Translation: CASSKPTAAYEQYF.

This clonotype has a handful of counts. The CDR3 region has the DNA TGTGCCAGCGAGACAGGGTTGTTCTATGGCTACACCTTC. This codes for CASETGLFYGYTF. The chain combines TRBV28 with TRBJ1-2; 7 bases are a match to TRBD1. J was trimmed by 4 bases and V by 8 bases; bases with no gene match: 7. The CDR3 length is 13 residues. Germline V lookup: CDR1 MDHEN, CDR2 SYDVKM.

This clonotype has a handful of counts. J is TRBJ1-1 and V is TRBV5-1, with 9 bases aligning to TRBD1. J lost 1 base, V lost 4 bases, and 2 bases had no gene match. Germline V gene data show CDR1 as SGHRS and CDR2 as YFSETQ. The CDR3 loop spans 14 amino acids. In nucleotides, the CDR3 is TGCGCCAGCAGCGGGACAGGGACGAACACTGAAGCTTTCTTT. Encoded protein: CASSGTGTNTEAFF.

The table lists this clonotype with many counts. The V call is TRBV6-4, the J call TRBJ2-1; perhaps TRBD2 as D (6 bases). The CDR3 totals 15 residues. The germline gives CDR1 MRHNA, CDR2 SNTAGT. Trimming removed 0 bases from V and 6 bases from J, with 12 bases in between. CDR3 bases: TGTGCCAGCAGTGACTCAAGCGGGTCGGGCAATGAGCAGTTCTTC. It encodes CASSDSSGSGNEQFF.

In this sample, this clonotype turned up a few times. This chain links TRBV7-2 with TRBJ1-2; a possible D gene is TRBD1 (5 bases). This CDR3 region has 15 residues. Germline V CDR1 and CDR2: SGHTA, FQGNSA. Trimming cost V 6 bases and J 4 bases, with 18 bases left between them. CDR3 nucleotide sequence: TGTGCCAGCAGAGAGTCGCCGGGACTCGTCTATGGCTACACCTTC. Translating gives CASRESPGLVYGYTF.

The chain links TRBV29-1 to TRBJ1-1; D might be TRBD1 (5 bases). The CDR3 has 13 residues. The germline V gene encodes CDR1 SQVTM and CDR2 ANQGSEA. The V and J ends lost 1 base and 7 bases respectively, with 13 bases between them. CDR3 loop: CSVEGRAYFEAFF. DNA for the CDR3: TGCAGCGTTGAAGGCAGGGCCTACTTTGAAGCTTTCTTT.

This clonotype was seen a few times. V is TRBV30 and J is TRBJ1-1, with a weak D call TRBD1 (6 bases). The CDR3 runs 11 residues. The ends were cut back, 5 bases at V and 7 bases at J, with 11 bases in the middle. The germline CDR1 and CDR2 sequences are GTSNPN and SVGIG (reference sequence). The CDR3 spells CAWVTGVEAFF. For the CDR3, the DNA is TGTGCCTGGGTGACAGGAGTTGAAGCTTTCTTT.